A single T cell receptor (beta chain) is shown here with its context. These data belong to a study of blood T cell repertoires in COVID-19. Looking at the study overall: Samples representing acute and convalescent COVID-19 were sourced from the United States, Italy and Spain.

Seattle-derived patients entered the study during active infection and were followed longitudinally. As originally analysed: Reference gene primer amplification gave nucleated cell count estimates. Here immunoSEQ multiplex PCR was the method, and the copy in TCRdb shows in-frame clones only, minus some. Clonal size and the V and J genes are those of that table, whereas D and trimming came from the DNA. The sample yields 200,000 to 300,000 clones, roughly 76% seen once. The V gene lost 6 bases and the J gene lost 4 bases, with 12 bases spanning the gap. The CDR3 covers 14 residues. Germline CDR1 reads KGHDR; CDR2 reads SFDVKD.

The source is a woman at least 80 years old with COVID-19, enrolled during active disease. V and J are TRBV24-1 and TRBJ1-5; D unresolved. The sample was peripheral blood. The CDR3 bases are TGTGCCACCAGTTTCGGAACAGTTAATCAGCCCCAGCATTTT. Its protein is CATSFGTVNQPQHF.